A selection of T cell receptor beta chains follows, all from one sample in a study of T cell responses to AZD1222 COVID-19 vaccine. Some clones are missing from TCRdb's copy, which holds only in-frame ones; the method was immunoSEQ multiplex PCR. Here the sample spans over 70,000 clones, around 90% being singletons. The sequenced sample was peripheral blood, obtained on day 0 of AZD1222 vaccination. These receptor sequences come from an adult in good health. The CDR3 runs from the conserved cysteine through the conserved F or W. D genes are given only for firm matches. Not all rows give a size; the values are once, few, many and, for expanded clones, a class.

size,J,D,V,CDR3,DNA
NA,TRBJ2-7,TRBD2,TRBV10-3,CAIRGLAGPYEQYF,TGTGCCATCCGAGGACTAGCGGGTCCCTACGAGCAGTACTTC
NA,TRBJ1-5,NA,TRBV9,CASSVDLAGPQHF,TGTGCCAGCAGCGTAGATCTGGCAGGGCCCCAGCATTTT
NA,TRBJ2-3,NA,TRBV19,CASSIGNTDTQYF,TGTGCCAGTAGTATTGGTAACACAGATACGCAGTATTTT
NA,TRBJ1-2,NA,TRBV7-9,CASSLARDLYGYTF,TGTGCCAGCAGCTTAGCCCGGGACCTCTATGGCTACACCTTC
NA,TRBJ2-2,TRBD2,TRBV23-1,CASSQVAGGQTTGELFF,TGCGCCAGCAGTCAAGTGGCGGGAGGGCAAACCACCGGGGAGCTGTTTTTT
NA,TRBJ1-5,NA,TRBV21-1,CASSKGLRHSNQPQHF,TGTGCCAGCAGCAAAGGGCTCCGGCATAGCAATCAGCCCCAGCATTTT
NA,TRBJ1-2,TRBD1,TRBV4-2,CASSYGTGSGYGYTF,TGTGCCAGCAGCTACGGGACAGGGAGCGGCTATGGCTACACCTTC
NA,TRBJ2-1,TRBD1,TRBV11-1,CASSQDRGLNNEQFF,TGTGCCAGCAGCCAGGACAGGGGGTTAAACAATGAGCAGTTCTTC
NA,TRBJ2-5,TRBD1,TRBV7-9,CASSSPGQQETQYF,TGTGCCAGCAGCTCCCCGGGACAGCAAGAGACCCAGTACTTC
NA,TRBJ1-1,TRBD1,TRBV6-5,CASRQGSRRAEAFF,TGTGCCAGCCGACAGGGTTCCCGTCGGGCTGAAGCTTTCTTT
NA,TRBJ1-1,NA,TRBV7-9,CASSSTRKAFF,TGTGCCAGCAGCTCAACCAGGAAAGCTTTCTTT
NA,TRBJ2-1,TRBD2,TRBV19,CASKSQAGVVNEQFF,TGTGCCAGTAAATCCCAAGCGGGAGTAGTGAATGAGCAGTTCTTC
NA,TRBJ1-1,NA,TRBV28,CASATLRKNTEAFF,TGTGCCAGCGCCACTCTTAGAAAGAACACTGAAGCTTTCTTT
NA,TRBJ2-6,NA,TRBV27,CASSLSRTGANVLTF,TGTGCCAGCAGTTTATCTCGGACAGGGGCCAACGTCCTGACTTTC
NA,TRBJ1-5,TRBD1,TRBV19,CASSWQGGNQPQHF,TGTGCCAGTAGTTGGCAGGGGGGCAATCAGCCCCAGCATTTT
NA,TRBJ1-4,TRBD1,TRBV28,CASAIDRGGTNEKLFF,TGTGCCAGCGCTATCGACAGGGGTGGGACTAATGAAAAACTGTTTTTT
NA,TRBJ1-3,NA,TRBV5-1,CASSLGESSGNTIYF,TGCGCCAGCAGCTTGGGGGAAAGCTCTGGAAACACCATATATTTT
NA,TRBJ1-6,NA,TRBV30,CAWSESSYNSPLHF,TGTGCCTGGAGTGAGAGCTCCTATAATTCACCCCTCCACTTT
NA,TRBJ1-1,TRBD1,TRBV25-1,CASGTGSGEAFF,TGTGCCAGCGGGACAGGGTCGGGTGAAGCTTTCTTT
NA,TRBJ2-3,NA,TRBV29-1,CSVEDWQVVATDTQYF,TGCAGCGTTGAAGATTGGCAGGTGGTGGCAACAGATACGCAGTATTTT
NA,TRBJ1-1,NA,TRBV11-2,CASSSLRRVTEAFF,TGTGCCAGCAGCTCCCTAAGACGGGTCACTGAAGCTTTCTTT
NA,TRBJ1-2,NA,TRBV3-1/TRBV3-2,CASSQDRQETF,TGTGCCAGCAGCCAGGACCGACAGGAAACCTTC
NA,TRBJ1-4,NA,TRBV5-1,CASSLRQTNEKLFF,TGCGCCAGCAGCTTGCGGCAGACTAATGAAAAACTGTTTTTT
NA,TRBJ2-5,TRBD1,TRBV18,CASSPPGTALETQYF,TGTGCCAGCTCACCACCCGGGACAGCCCTGGAGACCCAGTACTTC
NA,TRBJ1-4,NA,TRBV7-9,CASSLVSGSANEKLFF,TGTGCCAGCAGCTTAGTCAGCGGGTCGGCTAATGAAAAACTGTTTTTT
once,TRBJ1-2,NA,TRBV14,CASSQDRSYGYTF,TGTGCCAGCAGCCAAGATCGTAGCTATGGCTACACCTTC
NA,TRBJ1-2,NA,TRBV6-5,CASSYQLGAGGYTF,TGTGCCAGCAGTTACCAGCTAGGGGCAGGGGGCTACACCTTC
NA,TRBJ2-1,TRBD2,TRBV18,CASSPPGLAGNYNEQFF,TGTGCCAGCTCACCACCGGGACTAGCGGGAAACTACAATGAGCAGTTCTTC
NA,TRBJ2-3,TRBD2,TRBV19,CASSPGLAGGPRTDTQYF,TGTGCCAGTAGTCCGGGACTAGCGGGAGGGCCACGCACAGATACGCAGTATTTT
NA,TRBJ1-5,NA,TRBV14,CASSRRGGGPQHF,TGTGCCAGCAGCCGGCGTGGCGGGGGGCCCCAGCATTTT
few,TRBJ1-5,NA,TRBV2,CASMRRKENQPQHF,TGTGCCAGCATGAGGAGGAAGGAGAATCAGCCCCAGCATTTT
NA,TRBJ1-2,NA,TRBV19,CASLQGDYGYTF,TGTGCCAGCTTACAGGGAGACTATGGCTACACCTTC
few,TRBJ2-3,NA,TRBV14,CASRTGGTSTDTQYF,TGTGCCAGCAGGACTGGCGGGACTAGCACAGATACGCAGTATTTT
NA,TRBJ1-4,NA,TRBV24-1,CATSDFSGPYEKLFF,TGTGCCACCAGTGATTTTAGCGGCCCATATGAAAAACTGTTTTTT
NA,TRBJ2-7,NA,TRBV13,CASSPGLSTYEQYF,TGTGCCAGCAGCCCGGGACTTTCCACCTACGAGCAGTACTTC
once,TRBJ1-4,TRBD1,TRBV28,CASSDSGGGNEKLFF,TGTGCCAGCAGTGATTCAGGGGGCGGTAATGAAAAACTGTTTTTT
NA,TRBJ2-3,TRBD1,TRBV9,CASSAHGQGHTDTQYF,TGTGCCAGCAGCGCCCACGGACAGGGGCACACAGATACGCAGTATTTT
NA,TRBJ2-3,TRBD2,TRBV13,CASSLFVRPSGRTDTQYF,TGTGCCAGCAGCTTATTCGTAAGGCCTAGCGGGAGGACAGATACGCAGTATTTT
NA,TRBJ2-3,TRBD1,TRBV10-1,CASSGVGTGTAGTDTQYF,TGCGCCAGCAGTGGAGTTGGGACGGGGACAGCCGGCACAGATACGCAGTATTTT
NA,TRBJ1-5,NA,TRBV19,CASGGLQGSNQPQHF,TGTGCCAGTGGAGGGCTACAGGGAAGCAATCAGCCCCAGCATTTT
NA,TRBJ1-2,TRBD1,TRBV12-3/TRBV12-4,CASKGTGRGYTF,TGTGCCAGCAAGGGGACAGGGAGAGGCTACACCTTC
NA,TRBJ1-2,TRBD1,TRBV28,CASIPRDSRVYGYTF,TGTGCCAGCATCCCTCGGGACAGTCGGGTCTATGGCTACACCTTC
NA,TRBJ2-7,TRBD1,TRBV11-1,CASRDRVLGDEQYF,TGTGCCAGCAGGGACAGGGTTCTCGGGGACGAGCAGTACTTC